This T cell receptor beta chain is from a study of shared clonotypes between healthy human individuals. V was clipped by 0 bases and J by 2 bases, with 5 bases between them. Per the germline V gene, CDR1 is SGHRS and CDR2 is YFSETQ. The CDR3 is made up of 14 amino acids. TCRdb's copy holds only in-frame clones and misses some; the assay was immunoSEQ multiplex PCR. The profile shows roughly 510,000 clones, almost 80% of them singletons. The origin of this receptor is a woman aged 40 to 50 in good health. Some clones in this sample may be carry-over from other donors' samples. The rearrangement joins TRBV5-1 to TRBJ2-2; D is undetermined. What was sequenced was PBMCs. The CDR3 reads CASSLEVNTGELFF. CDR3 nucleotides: TGCGCCAGCAGCTTGGAAGTTAACACCGGGGAGCTGTTTTTT.